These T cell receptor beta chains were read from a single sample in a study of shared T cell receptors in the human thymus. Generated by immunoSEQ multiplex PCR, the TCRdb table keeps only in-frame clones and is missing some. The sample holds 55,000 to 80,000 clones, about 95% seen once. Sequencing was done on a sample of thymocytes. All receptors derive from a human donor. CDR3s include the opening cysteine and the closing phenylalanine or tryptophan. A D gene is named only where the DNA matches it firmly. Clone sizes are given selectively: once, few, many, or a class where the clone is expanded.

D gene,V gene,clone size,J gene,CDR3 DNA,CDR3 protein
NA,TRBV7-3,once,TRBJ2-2,TGTGCCAGCAGCTTAAGTGGTGACAGAACGAACACCGGGGAGCTGTTTTTT,CASSLSGDRTNTGELFF
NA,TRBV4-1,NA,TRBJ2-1,TGCGCCAGCAGCCAAGGATCTTCAATAGGCAGGGACAAACGAAGCTCCTACAATGAGCAGTTCTTC,CASSQGSSIGRDKRSSYNEQFF
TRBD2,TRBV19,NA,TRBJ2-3,TGTGCCAGTAGTCCAGGGGCTAGCGGGGCCCTCACAGATACGCAGTATTTT,CASSPGASGALTDTQYF
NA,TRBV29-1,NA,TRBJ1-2,TGCAGCGTTGCTGGGCTCTATGGCTACACCTTC,CSVAGLYGYTF
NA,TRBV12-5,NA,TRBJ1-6,TGTGCTAGTGGTTTGAAAACGAGGACAGAAATAAAGGATTCACCCCTCCACTTT,CASGLKTRTEIKDSPLHF
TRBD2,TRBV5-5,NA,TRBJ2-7,TGTGCCAGCAGCTTGAAGCGGGGGGACTACGAGCAGTACTTC,CASSLKRGDYEQYF
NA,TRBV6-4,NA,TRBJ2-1,TGTGCCAGCAGTGAACCACAGTGCTCCTACAATGAGCAGTTCTTC,CASSEPQCSYNEQFF
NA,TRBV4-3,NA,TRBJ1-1,TGCGCCAGCAGCCAAGATTGGAAGTCTAAGGTAACGGGCAGGGAAGCTTTCTTT,CASSQDWKSKVTGREAFF
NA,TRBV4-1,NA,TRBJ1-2,TGCGCCAGCAGCCAAGAGTCACGGTATGGCTACACCTTC,CASSQESRYGYTF
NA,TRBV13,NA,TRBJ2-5,TGTGCGACTAGGGAGAAGACCCAGTACTTC,CATREKTQYF
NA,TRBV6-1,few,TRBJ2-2,TGTGCCAGCAGACCTCCGGGAAACCCCCCGGGGGAGCTGTTTTTT,CASRPPGNPPGELFF
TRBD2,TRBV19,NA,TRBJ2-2,TGTGCCAGTAGTATGATAGGGGGACTAGCGGGGGTCCCATTTACCGGGGAGCTGTTTTTT,CASSMIGGLAGVPFTGELFF
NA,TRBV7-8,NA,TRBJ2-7,TGTGCCAGCAGCTTAGTGCCCCCGGGTTTATCGAGTGAGCAGTACTTC,CASSLVPPGLSSEQYF
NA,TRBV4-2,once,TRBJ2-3,TGTGCCAGCAGACCGACGCGTCAGGACCTCACAGATACGCAGTATTTT,CASRPTRQDLTDTQYF
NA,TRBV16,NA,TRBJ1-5,TGTGCCAGCAGCCAATATCGGGGAACAAGGGGCAATCAGCCCCAGCATTTT,CASSQYRGTRGNQPQHF
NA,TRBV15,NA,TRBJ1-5,TGTGCCACCAGCAGGAAGACAGGTTCTAGTCAGCCCCAGCATTTT,CATSRKTGSSQPQHF
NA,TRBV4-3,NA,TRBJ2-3,TGCGCCAGCAGCCAAGATTCGGTAGCAGACACGCCCGATACGCAGTATTTT,CASSQDSVADTPDTQYF
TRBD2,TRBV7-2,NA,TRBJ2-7,TGTGCCAGCAGCCGGACTAGCGGTACCTACGAGCAGTACTTC,CASSRTSGTYEQYF
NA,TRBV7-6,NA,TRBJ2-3,TGTGCCAGCAGCTTCCTCGGCACAGATACGCAGTATTTT,CASSFLGTDTQYF
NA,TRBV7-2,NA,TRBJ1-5,TGTGCCAGCAGCTTAGAGGGGAATAGGCAGCCCCAGCATTTT,CASSLEGNRQPQHF
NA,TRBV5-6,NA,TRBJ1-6,TGTGCCAGCAGCTTGGGGGGAGGTAATTCACCCCTCCACTTT,CASSLGGGNSPLHF
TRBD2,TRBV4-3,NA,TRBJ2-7,TGCGCCAGCAGCCCACGCCGGGGGGGATACTACGAGCAGTACTTC,CASSPRRGGYYEQYF